The T cell receptor (beta chain) under discussion was sequenced for a study of graft-versus-host responses after intestinal transplantation. About the research overall: Every recipient underwent anti-thymocyte globulin induction, then tacrolimus and steroids for two to four years. Whole-study results and caveats: An association linked early post-transplant HvG declines with peak circulating GvH clone levels. Recipient marrow harbored GvH clones, some of which surfaced first in ileum or blood.

Germline CDR1 and CDR2: MNHEY and SMNVEV (reference sequence). The V and J ends lost 8 bases and 5 bases respectively, with 27 bases between them. The CDR3 has 17 residues. Sequencing used immunoSEQ multiplex PCR; TCRdb keeps in-frame clones, though not all of them. Among approximately 81,000 clones listed, around nine tenths were seen once. In the case of this clone: The antigen remains unidentified.

Sequencing used unstimulated CD8+ T cells sorted from spleen or lymph node cells, obtained before transplant. The receptor comes from a human donor who was the organ donor for an intestinal transplant. The chain recombines TRBV27 with TRBJ1-2, with D possibly TRBD1 on 5 matching bases. The CDR3 coding sequence is TGTGCCAGCGGGCACTTTTTTTCAGGGCCGGGGTTGTATGGCTACACCTTC. This sequence encodes CASGHFFSGPGLYGYTF.